The 25 T cell receptor beta chains below come from one sample, sequenced in a study of blood T cell repertoires in COVID-19. Clones were read by immunoSEQ multiplex PCR, and TCRdb kept only the in-frame ones, dropping some. The top ten hold about 1.2% of the sample, which has a few hundred thousand clones, around nine tenths seen once. Sequenced: PBMCs or T cells enriched from blood (not recorded which). These TCRs come from a woman between 18 and 30 years old who had recovered from COVID-19.

The V gene is TRBV5-1, the J gene TRBJ2-7; 7 bases fit TRBD1. Germline lookup yields CDR1 SGHRS and CDR2 YFSETQ. The ends lost 2 bases at V and 0 bases at J; junction bases unmatched: 8. CDR3 size: 16 residues. The CDR3 DNA reads TGCGCCAGCAGCTTAGAGTTTCGGGACAGCTCCTACGAGCAGTACTTC. Translating gives CASSLEFRDSSYEQYF.

The chain is built from TRBV5-4 and TRBJ1-2; a weak D match, TRBD1 (6 bases). V was cut by 4 bases and J by 6 bases, with 19 bases left in between. Germline assignment: CDR1 SGHNT and CDR2 YYREEE (reference sequence). The CDR3 loop spans 15 amino acids. CDR3 DNA sequence: TGTGCCAGCAGCACGGGGGAGGGGGGCCTCGATGGCTACACCTTC. Its translation is CASSTGEGGLDGYTF.

The V and J genes are TRBV18 and TRBJ1-6, with D possibly TRBD1 on 5 matching bases. Germline V CDR1 and CDR2: KGHSH, LQKENI. V was clipped by 3 bases and J by 3 bases, with 12 bases between them. This CDR3 region has 16 residues. CDR3 region: CASSPSRQNYNSPLHF. For the CDR3, the DNA is TGTGCCAGCTCACCGTCACGACAGAACTATAATTCACCCCTCCACTTT.

The rearrangement joins TRBV7-2 to TRBJ2-7; TRBD1 matches at 9 bases. This CDR3 spans 15 amino acids. Germline-derived CDR1 and CDR2 are SGHTA and FQGNSA. The J segment lost 3 bases and the V segment lost 3 bases, leaving 6 bases of the junction unmatched. As DNA, the CDR3 is TGTGCCAGCAGCTTCGAGACAGGGGGTTTCTACGAGCAGTACTTC. Translation: CASSFETGGFYEQYF.

The chain couples TRBV9 to TRBJ2-3, with 11 bases that match TRBD2. Germline V CDR1 and CDR2: SGDLS, YYNGEE. The CDR3 has 16 amino acids. The J segment lost 3 bases and the V segment lost 0 bases, leaving 3 bases of the junction unmatched. CDR3 DNA sequence: TGTGCCAGCAGCGTAGAATTAGCGGGGGGGACAGATACGCAGTATTTT. Encoded protein: CASSVELAGGTDTQYF.

The chain couples TRBV9 to TRBJ2-2; 7 bases line up with TRBD1. This CDR3 comprises 16 residues. Germline V gives CDR1 SGDLS, CDR2 YYNGEE. Germline trimming cut 3 bases from V and 5 bases from J; bases unmatched to any gene: 10. The CDR3 DNA reads TGTGCCAGCAGCGGTGATAGACAGGGATGGACCGGGGAGCTGTTTTTT. Amino acid sequence: CASSGDRQGWTGELFF.

The chain joins TRBV4-1 to TRBJ1-2, with no clear D. V lost 0 bases, J lost 4 bases, and 21 bases lay in between. The CDR3 runs to 18 residues. CDR1 MGHRA and CDR2 YSYEKL come from the germline V gene. Here the CDR3 reads CASSQDSEEQSVLYGYTF. DNA of the CDR3: TGCGCCAGCAGCCAAGATAGCGAAGAACAAAGTGTACTCTATGGCTACACCTTC.

The J gene is TRBJ2-7, the V gene TRBV19; 7 bases line up with TRBD1. CDR1 and CDR2 (germline): LNHDA, SQIVND (reference sequence). V lost 3 bases, J lost 6 bases, and 8 bases stayed unmatched. The CDR3 is 14 residues long. Written as DNA, the CDR3 is TGTGCCAGTAGTATTACAGGGGATGGGGGCGAGCAGTACTTC. It yields the protein CASSITGDGGEQYF.

This chain uses TRBV11-2 with TRBJ2-5; perhaps TRBD2 as D (6 bases). This CDR3 spans 15 amino acids. The germline V and J ends were trimmed by 5 bases and 3 bases, with 16 bases remaining between them. CDR1 is SGHAT, CDR2 FQNNGV, per germline. CDR3 amino acids: CASSRALTGEETQYF. The CDR3 nucleotides are TGTGCCAGCAGCCGGGCACTAACGGGGGAAGAGACCCAGTACTTC.

The rearrangement uses TRBV5-3 and TRBJ1-5; 9 bases agree with TRBD1. TRBV5-3 is an ORF, and what it does is uncertain. This CDR3 contains 19 residues. The junction had 12 bases not matched to a gene; V was cut back by 0 bases and J by 2 bases. Here the CDR3 reads CARSLGRDRVHLGNQPQHF. CDR3 bases: TGTGCCAGAAGCTTGGGACGGGACAGGGTTCACCTGGGCAATCAGCCCCAGCATTTT.

The chain joins TRBV19 to TRBJ1-6, with D uncertain. V lost 3 bases and J 0 bases, leaving 9 bases between the germline ends. The length of the CDR3 is 16 residues. Germline lookup yields CDR1 LNHDA and CDR2 SQIVND (reference sequence). In DNA form, the CDR3 reads TGTGCCAGTAGTATTCCAGAAAGCTCCTATAATTCACCCCTCCACTTT. The encoded protein is CASSIPESSYNSPLHF.

The chain recombines TRBV2 with TRBJ2-7; TRBD2 aligns across 12 bases. Germline lookup yields CDR1 SNHLY and CDR2 FYNNEI. There are 15 residues in the CDR3. Trimming cost V 5 bases and J 1 base; bases outside gene matches: 3. Written as DNA, the CDR3 is TGTGCCAGCAGTTCTAGCGGGGGGGTTTCCTACGAGCAGTACTTC. This encodes CASSSSGGVSYEQYF.

This chain connects TRBV9 to TRBJ2-3; TRBD2 is a possible D gene (5 bases). CDR3 size: 15 residues. From germline, CDR1 is SGDLS and CDR2 YYNGEE. Deletions cut 3 bases from V and 2 bases from J, with 13 bases between. This chain's CDR3 is CASSAAGGITDTQYF. The CDR3 coding sequence is TGTGCCAGCAGCGCGGCCGGAGGCATCACAGATACGCAGTATTTT.

The CDR3 DNA reads as TGTGCCAGCAGCCCAACCCCCGGGACTACTAACACCGGGGAGCTGTTTTTT. Encoded protein: CASSPTPGTTNTGELFF. This chain links TRBV3-1 (or the pseudogene TRBV3-2) with TRBJ2-2; 7 bases fit TRBD2. Trimming at V came to 4 bases and at J to 2 bases, leaving 10 bases not matched to a gene. Germline V CDR1 and CDR2: LGHDT, YNNKEL (reference sequence). The CDR3 runs 17 residues.

V is TRBV21-1 and J is TRBJ1-4; the DNA was not used to check the table's D call, TRBD1. TRBV21-1 is classified as a pseudogene. The CDR3 consists of 14 residues. In DNA, the CDR3 is TGTGCCAGCAGCAAAAACAGGGGTAATGAAAAACTGTTTTTT. It yields the protein CASSKNRGNEKLFF.

The chain carries TRBV5-1 and TRBJ2-1; no reliable D call. Germline V gene data show CDR1 as SGHRS and CDR2 as YFSETQ. This CDR3 contains 13 residues. V was clipped by 2 bases and J by 10 bases, with 13 bases between them. CDR3 amino acids: CASSFDSRQEQFF. Here the CDR3 DNA reads TGCGCCAGCAGCTTTGATAGCCGTCAGGAGCAGTTCTTC.

This clone was seen a handful of times. The chain couples TRBV12-5 to TRBJ1-5; 10 bases are shared with TRBD1. Per the germline V gene, CDR1 is LGHNT and CDR2 is FRNRAP. V lost 6 bases and J lost 6; bases outside the gene matches: 5. This CDR3 has 14 residues. The CDR3 is CASGGTGVSQPQHF. Here the CDR3 DNA reads TGTGCTAGTGGCGGGACAGGGGTGTCTCAGCCCCAGCATTTT.

V gene TRBV7-9 combines with J gene TRBJ2-7, with a possible D match to TRBD2 (7 bases). The germline V and J ends were trimmed by 2 bases and 5 bases, with 13 bases remaining between them. In germline, CDR1 is SEHNR, CDR2 FQNEAQ (reference sequence). This CDR3 comprises 14 residues. For the CDR3, the DNA is TGTGCCAGCAGCTTAAGGGGGGGGCTGAACGAGCAGTACTTC. It is translated as CASSLRGGLNEQYF.

V usage is TRBV11-2 and J usage is TRBJ2-2; D possibly corresponds to TRBD2 (5 bases). From germline, CDR1 is SGHAT and CDR2 FQNNGV. V shed 4 bases and J shed 7 bases, with 16 bases lying between them. The CDR3 covers 15 residues. The CDR3 spells CASSSNRGLGGELFF. For the CDR3, the DNA is TGTGCCAGCAGCTCGAATCGGGGTTTGGGCGGGGAGCTGTTTTTT. The full variable domain, completed using reference TRBV11-2 and TRBJ2-2, is EAGVAQSPRYKIIEKRQSVAFWCNPISGHATLYWYQQILGQGPKLLIQFQNNGVVDDSQLPKDRFSAERLKGVDSTLKIQPAKLEDSAVYLCASSSNRGLGGELFFGEGSRLTVL.

V is TRBV28 and J is TRBJ2-3, with TRBD2 matching 7 bases. Germline V gene lookup returns CDR1 MDHEN and CDR2 SYDVKM. Trimming cost V 5 bases and J 2 bases; bases outside gene matches: 4. The CDR3 has 14 amino acids. The CDR3 loop is CASSLRGNTDTQYF. Here the CDR3 DNA reads TGTGCCAGCAGTCTGCGGGGGAACACAGATACGCAGTATTTT.

The rearrangement uses TRBV4-2 and TRBJ2-2; 8 bases match TRBD1. CDR1 and CDR2 from the germline V gene are LGHNA and YNFKEQ. The V gene end was trimmed by 6 bases and the J gene end by 0 bases; junction bases not matched to a gene: 9. The CDR3 consists of 17 residues. The CDR3 nucleotides read TGTGCCAGCAGTATGGCCCCGGGACAGGCGAACACCGGGGAGCTGTTTTTT. Protein product: CASSMAPGQANTGELFF.

V is TRBV29-1 and J is TRBJ1-1; D not resolved. Per the germline V gene, CDR1 is SQVTM and CDR2 is ANQGSEA. The ends were cut back, 7 bases at V and 4 bases at J, with 10 bases in the middle. The CDR3 is made up of 11 amino acids. Here the CDR3 reads CSARRGTEAFF. The CDR3 nucleotides are TGCAGCGCTCGCCGGGGCACTGAAGCTTTCTTT.

The V gene is TRBV5-1, the J gene TRBJ1-1; 9 bases match TRBD1. The germline gives CDR1 SGHRS, CDR2 YFSETQ. J gave up 0 bases and V 4 bases, and 7 bases lay outside the gene matches. The CDR3 has 16 amino acids. DNA of the CDR3: TGCGCCAGCAGCCCTCCGGGACAGGGAATGAACACTGAAGCTTTCTTT. Encoded protein: CASSPPGQGMNTEAFF.

The chain joins TRBV7-3 to TRBJ2-2; 7 nucleotides agree with TRBD1. From germline, CDR1 is SGHTA and CDR2 FQGTGA. Trimming at V came to 5 bases and at J to 5 bases, leaving 2 bases not matched to a gene. This CDR3 is built from 13 residues. The CDR3 coding sequence is TGTGCCAGCAGCGTACAGGGGACCGGGGAGCTGTTTTTT. Its protein is CASSVQGTGELFF.

The chain carries TRBV15 and TRBJ2-1; maybe TRBD2 (6 bases). Deletions cut 3 bases from V and 8 bases from J, with 17 bases between. Germline V CDR1 and CDR2: LNHNV, YYDKDF (reference sequence). The CDR3 is made up of 15 amino acids. The CDR3 here is CATSRDSRGSDEQFF. CDR3 nucleotide sequence: TGTGCCACCAGCAGGGACTCTCGGGGGTCCGATGAGCAGTTCTTC.